The clone carrying this T cell receptor (beta chain) was picked up a small number of times. Its specificity is not known. TCRdb re-analysed the reads in MiXCR, keeping a single row per CDR3 protein. Among about 310,000 distinct CDR3 sequences listed, 17% were seen once. The data are from a study of T cell repertoires in cytomegalovirus infection. Study details: Public TCR beta signature analysis indicated the presence of both CMV infection and matching HLA type. General study findings and limits: CMV carriers having the relevant HLA were flagged by cumulative public TCR beta family frequency. The ex vivo response showed dominance by HLA-C-restricted CMV-specific TCR beta clonotypes.

The ends were cut back, 6 bases at V and 2 bases at J, with 12 bases in the middle. CDR3 length: 13 residues. The germline V gene has CDR1 DFQATT and CDR2 SNEGSKA (reference sequence). The sequenced sample was PBMCs. This TCR derives from a human donor in good health (CMV status not recorded). Some clones in this sample may be carry-over from other donors' samples. The rearrangement uses TRBV20-1 and TRBJ2-3; TRBD2 might be the D (6 bases). The CDR3 protein is CSASSVATDTQYF. The CDR3, as DNA: TGCAGTGCCTCTAGCGTCGCCACAGATACGCAGTATTTT.